Each of the 20 T cell receptor beta chains below was sequenced from the same sample in a study of CD8 T cells in Susac syndrome. cDNA came from approximately 0.5 to 1 ug RNA primed by random hexamers. MiXCR, applied by TCRdb to the immunoSEQ multiplex PCR reads, yields one record per CDR3 protein. Of around 170,000 distinct CDR3 sequences listed, approximately 94% are singletons. Sequences were obtained from CD4+ T cells from PBMCs. Receptor source: a human donor with Susac syndrome.

The chain is built from TRBV29-1 and TRBJ1-5; D is uncertain. The CDR3 length is 14 residues. Germline V lookup: CDR1 SQVTM, CDR2 ANQGSEA. V lost 4 bases, J lost 0 bases, and 10 bases lay in between. Written as DNA, the CDR3 is TGCAGCGTTGCAACACAACCTAGCAATCAGCCCCAGCATTTT. The encoded protein is CSVATQPSNQPQHF.

The rearrangement uses TRBV9 and TRBJ2-5; TRBD2 matches 7 bases. The CDR3 has 17 residues. The germline gives CDR1 SGDLS, CDR2 YYNGEE. V lost 0 bases and J lost 1; bases outside the gene matches: 9. CDR3 DNA sequence: TGTGCCAGCAGCGTAGCTCTTGGCGGGGGTGGCCAAGAGACCCAGTACTTC. Translated: CASSVALGGGGQETQYF.

This chain connects TRBV5-6 to TRBJ1-2; 9 nucleotides line up with TRBD1. With 4 bases clipped from V and 4 bases from J, the junction kept 5 bases outside the gene matches. Germline CDR1 SGHDT, CDR2 YYEEEE. The CDR3 has 14 amino acids. Here the CDR3 DNA reads TGTGCCAGCAGCGAAACAGGGGGCGGCTATGGCTACACCTTC. Amino acid sequence: CASSETGGGYGYTF.

The V and J genes are TRBV7-9 and TRBJ1-6; D is undetermined. Germline CDR1 SEHNR, CDR2 FQNEAQ (reference sequence). V lost 5 bases, J lost 6 bases, and 17 bases lay in between. The CDR3 is made up of 16 amino acids. CDR3 amino acids: CASSPSRGDPNSPLHF. Here the CDR3 DNA reads TGTGCCAGCAGCCCTTCTCGAGGAGACCCTAATTCACCCCTCCACTTT.

The chain combines TRBV12-3 or TRBV12-4 with TRBJ1-5; 8 nucleotides agree with TRBD1. The CDR3 runs to 13 residues. V was clipped by 3 bases and J by 8 bases; unmatched bases: 3. In nucleotides, the CDR3 is TGTGCCAGCAGTTTGGACAGGGCCAAGCCCCAGCATTTT. It specifies CASSLDRAKPQHF.

The rearrangement uses TRBV6-1 and TRBJ1-2; 7 bases fit TRBD1. The CDR3 spans 13 residues. V was pared by 8 bases and J by 7 bases, with 10 bases of the junction left unmatched. Germline V CDR1 and CDR2: MNHNS, SASEGT. CDR3 loop: CASPNPGGAGYTF. The CDR3 DNA reads TGTGCCAGCCCGAATCCAGGGGGAGCTGGCTACACCTTC.

This chain uses TRBV20-1 with TRBJ2-2, with a tentative D call TRBD2 (6 bases). The V and J ends lost 0 bases and 3 bases respectively, with 14 bases between them. This CDR3 contains 16 residues. Germline values: CDR1 DFQATT, CDR2 SNEGSKA (reference sequence). In DNA form, the CDR3 reads TGCAGTGCTAGAGATCAGGGCGGGGCTCACACCGGGGAGCTGTTTTTT. It translates to CSARDQGGAHTGELFF.

This chain links TRBV4-2 with TRBJ2-7; TRBD2 matches at 8 bases. Germline assignment: CDR1 LGHNA and CDR2 YNFKEQ. The length of the CDR3 is 15 residues. V lost 5 bases to trimming and J lost 7 bases; unmatched junction nucleotides: 13. The CDR3 protein is CASSSPGGGHEEQYF. The DNA of the CDR3 is TGTGCCAGCAGCTCCCCGGGGGGGGGCCATGAGGAGCAGTACTTC.

The rearrangement links TRBV5-1 to TRBJ2-5, with 7 positions matching TRBD2. Germline trimming cut 0 bases from V and 9 bases from J; bases unmatched to any gene: 11. The CDR3 totals 15 residues. From germline, CDR1 is SGHRS and CDR2 YFSETQ. This chain's CDR3 is CASSLEVASGSAQYF. The CDR3, as DNA: TGCGCCAGCAGCTTGGAAGTCGCTAGCGGCTCGGCCCAGTACTTC. Full variable domain (remainder filled in from reference TRBV5-1 and TRBJ2-5): KAGVTQTPRYLIKTRGQQVTLSCSPISGHRSVSWYQQTPGQGLQFLFEYFSETQRNKGNFPGRFSGRQFSNSRSEMNVSTLELGDSALYLCASSLEVASGSAQYFGPGTRLLVL.

The chain recombines TRBV18 with TRBJ2-7; maybe TRBD1 (5 bases). Germline lookup yields CDR1 KGHSH and CDR2 LQKENI. The CDR3 runs to 14 residues. Trimming removed 3 bases from V and 2 bases from J, with 11 bases in between. CDR3 sequence (DNA): TGTGCCAGCTCACCCGGCAGGGCAGCCTACGAGCAGTACTTC. It encodes CASSPGRAAYEQYF.

The chain recombines TRBV4-2 with TRBJ2-7; 9 bases are shared with TRBD1. In germline, CDR1 is LGHNA, CDR2 YNFKEQ. This CDR3 region has 17 residues. The ends lost 0 bases at V and 3 bases at J; junction bases unmatched: 9. CDR3 sequence reads: CASSQDRQGGGGYEQYF. The CDR3 nucleotides read TGTGCCAGCAGCCAAGATAGACAGGGGGGGGGAGGCTACGAGCAGTACTTC.

The chain combines TRBV5-1 with TRBJ1-5; D may be TRBD1 (6 bases). V gave up 1 base and J gave up 2 bases, with 10 bases separating them. Germline V CDR1 and CDR2: SGHRS, YFSETQ. This CDR3 has 15 amino acids. This chain's CDR3 is CASSLTGIGNQPQHF. Written as DNA, the CDR3 is TGCGCCAGCAGCTTGACAGGGATCGGCAATCAGCCCCAGCATTTT.

The rearrangement joins TRBV9 to TRBJ2-2; D call uncertain. Trimming took 0 bases from V and 2 from J, leaving 8 bases between them. The CDR3 totals 15 residues. From germline, CDR1 is SGDLS and CDR2 YYNGEE. The CDR3 region has the DNA TGTGCCAGCAGCGTAGTTGACGTAAACACCGGGGAGCTGTTTTTT. Its protein is CASSVVDVNTGELFF.

This rearrangement joins TRBV5-1 to TRBJ2-7; the D gene could be TRBD1 or TRBD2 (5 bases each). The CDR3 is 14 amino acids. Germline V gene data show CDR1 as SGHRS and CDR2 as YFSETQ. Trimming removed 2 bases from V and 7 bases from J, with 16 bases in between. As DNA, the CDR3 is TGCGCCAGCAGCTTCGGGCTGCAGGGAGAGGAGCAGTACTTC. It encodes CASSFGLQGEEQYF.

The J gene is TRBJ1-2, the V gene TRBV5-1; 9 bases agree with TRBD1. The CDR3 has 14 amino acids. The ends lost 0 bases at V and 4 bases at J; junction bases unmatched: 1. Per the germline V gene, CDR1 is SGHRS and CDR2 is YFSETQ. CDR3 nucleotide sequence: TGCGCCAGCAGCTTGGGGACAGGGGCCTATGGCTACACCTTC. The encoded protein is CASSLGTGAYGYTF.

This chain joins TRBV4-3 and TRBJ2-5; 12 bases fit TRBD1. Germline CDR1 LGHNA, CDR2 YSLEER. Trimming cost V 3 bases and J 4 bases; bases outside gene matches: 6. This CDR3 has 16 amino acids. The CDR3 bases are TGCGCCAGCAGCCAGGGACAGGGGGCGAGGGGAGAGACCCAGTACTTC. Protein: CASSQGQGARGETQYF.

The chain employs TRBV4-3 and TRBJ1-3; unclear D gene. CDR1 LGHNA and CDR2 YSLEER come from the germline V gene. V was trimmed by 0 bases and J by 4 bases, leaving 10 bases between them. CDR3 size: 15 residues. The CDR3 here is CASSQDLGSGNTIYF. The DNA for the CDR3 is TGCGCCAGCAGCCAAGATCTCGGTTCCGGAAACACCATATATTTT.

The chain recombines TRBV20-1 with TRBJ1-2; no firm D call. The CDR3 runs to 13 residues. Germline V gives CDR1 DFQATT, CDR2 SNEGSKA (reference sequence). The V and J ends lost 2 bases and 0 bases respectively, with 7 bases between them. CDR3 protein: CSARKGANYGYTF. The CDR3, as DNA: TGCAGTGCTAGAAAGGGAGCTAACTATGGCTACACCTTC.

This clonotype has only one observation. A junction boundary mismatches the germline segment, possibly from a read error. V and J are TRBV2 and TRBJ2-5; TRBD2 aligns across 8 bases. CDR3 length: 16 residues. Germline CDR1 reads SNHLY; CDR2 reads FYNNEI. The CDR3 sequence is CASSEGRLAPQETQYF. The CDR3 DNA follows: TGTGCCAGCAGCGAAGGACGACTAGCGCCCCAAGAGACCCAGTACTTC.

The chain employs TRBV7-2 and TRBJ1-4; the D is unclear. V was shortened by 4 bases and J by 6 bases, with 15 bases between the two germline ends. This CDR3 is 15 amino acids long. Per the germline V gene, CDR1 is SGHTA and CDR2 is FQGNSA. The CDR3 reads CASSSSPGWDEKLFF. The CDR3 coding sequence is TGTGCCAGCAGCTCGAGCCCCGGATGGGATGAAAAACTGTTTTTT.